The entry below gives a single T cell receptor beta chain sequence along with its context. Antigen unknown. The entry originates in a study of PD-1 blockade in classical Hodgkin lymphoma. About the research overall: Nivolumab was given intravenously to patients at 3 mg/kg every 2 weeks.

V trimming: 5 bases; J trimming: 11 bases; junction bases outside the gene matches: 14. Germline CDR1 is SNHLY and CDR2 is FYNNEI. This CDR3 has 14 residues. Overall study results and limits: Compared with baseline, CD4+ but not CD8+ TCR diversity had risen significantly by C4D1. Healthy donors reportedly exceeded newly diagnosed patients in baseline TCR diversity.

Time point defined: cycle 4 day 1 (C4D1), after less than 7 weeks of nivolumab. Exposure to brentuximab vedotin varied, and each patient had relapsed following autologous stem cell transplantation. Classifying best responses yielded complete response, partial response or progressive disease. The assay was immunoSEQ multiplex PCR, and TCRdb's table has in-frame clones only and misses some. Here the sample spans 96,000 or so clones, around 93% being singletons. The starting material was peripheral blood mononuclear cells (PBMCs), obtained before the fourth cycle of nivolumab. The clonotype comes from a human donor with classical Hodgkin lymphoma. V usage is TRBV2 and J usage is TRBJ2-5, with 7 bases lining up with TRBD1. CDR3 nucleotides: TGTGCCAGCAGTAAAGACAGGGATAGGCATGAGCAGTACTTC. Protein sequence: CASSKDRDRHEQYF.